These T cell receptor beta chains were read from a single sample in a study of blood T cells in healthy people across ages. One entry per CDR3 protein results from TCRdb running MiXCR on the 5' RACE reads. Of 1.8 million or so distinct CDR3 sequences in the sample, about two fifths were seen once. Sequencing input: blood. Every receptor here comes from a human donor in good health. CDR3s include the opening cysteine and the closing phenylalanine or tryptophan. Each record gives: V gene, D gene, clone size, J gene, CDR3 protein, CDR3 DNA. D genes are given only for firm matches. Rows may omit the clone size; those that give it use once, few, many or a size class.

v_gene: TRBV7-3
d_gene: TRBD2
abundance: .
j_gene: TRBJ2-1
CDR3aa: CASSFSGLAGDEQFF
CDR3nt: TGTGCCAGCAGCTTCTCGGGACTAGCGGGCGATGAGCAGTTCTTC

v_gene: TRBV20-1
d_gene: TRBD1
abundance: many
j_gene: TRBJ1-1
CDR3aa: CSASTGGTEAFF
CDR3nt: TGCAGTGCTAGCACAGGGGGCACTGAAGCTTTCTTT

v_gene: TRBV7-9
d_gene: .
abundance: .
j_gene: TRBJ1-5
CDR3aa: CASSLWPQHF
CDR3nt: TGTGCCAGCAGCTTATGGCCCCAGCATTTT

v_gene: TRBV4-3
d_gene: TRBD1
abundance: .
j_gene: TRBJ1-2
CDR3aa: CASSQQGDLRLKPNYGYTF
CDR3nt: TGCGCCAGCAGCCAACAGGGGGACCTGAGATTGAAACCAAACTATGGCTACACCTTC

v_gene: TRBV29-1
d_gene: TRBD1
abundance: few
j_gene: TRBJ2-7
CDR3aa: CSVERAGGAYEQYF
CDR3nt: TGCAGCGTTGAAAGGGCAGGGGGAGCCTACGAGCAGTACTTC

v_gene: TRBV7-9
d_gene: .
abundance: .
j_gene: TRBJ2-1
CDR3aa: CASIGREAIHEQFF
CDR3nt: TGTGCCAGCATTGGCAGGGAAGCAATTCATGAGCAGTTCTTC

v_gene: TRBV3-1
d_gene: .
abundance: few
j_gene: TRBJ2-4
CDR3aa: CASSQDLRFGQYF
CDR3nt: TGTGCCAGCAGCCAAGATCTCCGGTTCGGTCAGTACTTC

v_gene: TRBV20-1
d_gene: .
abundance: few
j_gene: TRBJ1-2
CDR3aa: CSASKVVGYGYTF
CDR3nt: TGCAGTGCTAGTAAGGTAGTAGGCTATGGCTACACCTTC

v_gene: TRBV6-5
d_gene: .
abundance: few
j_gene: TRBJ2-3
CDR3aa: CASSYSTDTDTQYF
CDR3nt: TGTGCCAGCAGTTACTCGACCGACACAGATACGCAGTATTTT

v_gene: TRBV5-1
d_gene: .
abundance: .
j_gene: TRBJ1-5
CDR3aa: CASSLAGDQLQHF
CDR3nt: TGCGCCAGCAGCTTGGCCGGGGATCAGCTCCAGCATTTT

v_gene: TRBV29-1
d_gene: TRBD1
abundance: few
j_gene: TRBJ2-2
CDR3aa: CSARITGAHTGELFF
CDR3nt: TGCAGCGCCCGAATTACAGGGGCTCACACCGGGGAGCTGTTTTTT

v_gene: TRBV5-1
d_gene: .
abundance: .
j_gene: TRBJ2-1
CDR3aa: CASSPTSRSNEQFF
CDR3nt: TGCGCCAGCAGCCCTACCAGCCGTTCCAATGAGCAGTTCTTC

v_gene: TRBV6-2/TRBV6-3
d_gene: .
abundance: .
j_gene: TRBJ2-5
CDR3aa: CASSYSQGEETQYF
CDR3nt: TGTGCCAGCAGTTACTCCCAGGGTGAAGAGACCCAGTACTTC